The T cell receptor (beta chain) under discussion was sequenced for a study of response to subunit inactivated influenza vaccine. This clonotype was picked up many times. CDR1 is DFQATT and CDR2 is SNEGSKA in the germline V gene (reference sequence). The CDR3 contains 12 residues. V gave up 7 bases and J gave up 4 bases, with 13 bases separating them. One entry per CDR3 protein results from TCRdb running MiXCR on the RT-PCR reads. Of more than 400,000 distinct CDR3 sequences in the sample, 10% to 11% are singletons; the top ten hold approximately 12%. Sequencing was performed on PBMCs from blood, taken roughly 47 days after vaccination. This chain uses TRBV20-1 with TRBJ1-1, with D tentatively TRBD1 (5 bases). The sequence came from a man aged 50 to 59 who received an inactivated influenza vaccine. The CDR3 here is CSVSERGTEAFF. The CDR3 bases are TGCAGTGTGTCGGAAAGGGGCACTGAAGCTTTCTTT.